The 18 T cell receptor beta chains given below trace back to one sample, sequenced in a study of cytomegalovirus exposure and HLA in healthy donors. PCR used 60 Vbeta primers and 13 Jbeta primers. TCRdb keeps only in-frame clones here, not all; method: immunoSEQ multiplex PCR. The sample has 150,000 to 200,000 clones, around four fifths seen once. What was sequenced was PBMCs. These receptors all stem from a man aged 18 to 35 in good health and CMV-seropositive.

The chain employs TRBV30 and TRBJ1-2; 8 bases are a match to TRBD1. Germline V lookup: CDR1 GTSNPN, CDR2 SVGIG (reference sequence). This CDR3 is built from 16 residues. V dropped 0 bases and J dropped 5; count of bases not matched to a gene: 11. CDR3: CAWSVFGTGPSYGYTF. Written as DNA, the CDR3 is TGTGCCTGGAGTGTATTTGGGACAGGTCCTTCTTATGGCTACACCTTC.

This clone came up once. This specimen includes other DNA sequences encoding the same CDR3. The genes are TRBV11-2 and TRBJ2-7, with 7 bases aligning to TRBD1. Unmatched junction bases numbered 4, after V lost 1 base and J lost 4 bases. Germline values: CDR1 SGHAT, CDR2 FQNNGV. CDR3 length equals 14 residues. The CDR3 DNA reads as TGTGCCAGCAGCTTAGGACAGGGTGTTTACGAGCAGTACTTC. It is translated as CASSLGQGVYEQYF.

Note on this clone: The sample carries other DNA sequences with the same CDR3. The genes are TRBV19 and TRBJ2-7, with TRBD1 matching over 8 bases. J lost 2 bases, V lost 4 bases, and 4 bases had no gene match. There are 14 residues in the CDR3. The germline V gene encodes CDR1 LNHDA and CDR2 SQIVND (reference sequence). CDR3 residues: CASSSGTGTYEQYF. Written as DNA, the CDR3 is TGTGCCAGTAGTAGTGGGACAGGAACCTACGAGCAGTACTTC.

This sequence joins TRBV28 and TRBJ1-4, with 8 bases lining up with TRBD1. Germline values: CDR1 MDHEN, CDR2 SYDVKM. CDR3 length equals 22 residues. Unmatched junction bases numbered 30, after V lost 5 bases and J lost 7 bases. The CDR3 coding sequence is TGTGCCAGCAGTCCACAGACAGGGGAATGGATCCGGTCCTTCGTCGGCGTTGAAAAACTGTTTTTT. This codes for CASSPQTGEWIRSFVGVEKLFF. Variable domain in full (rest from reference TRBV28 and TRBJ1-4): DVKVTQSSRYLVKRTGEKVFLECVQDMDHENMFWYRQDPGLGLRLIYFSYDVKMKEKGDIPEGYSVSREKKERFSLILESASTNQTSMYLCASSPQTGEWIRSFVGVEKLFFGSGTQLSVL.

This rearrangement joins TRBV4-1 to TRBJ2-1; the D gene is possibly TRBD2 (5 bases). The CDR3 has 16 amino acids. Trimming stripped 1 base from V and 5 bases from J, with 15 bases between. The germline CDR1 and CDR2 sequences are MGHRA and YSYEKL. The CDR3 reads CASSQGFTGKDNEQFF. CDR3 DNA sequence: TGCGCCAGCAGCCAAGGGTTTACGGGAAAAGACAATGAGCAGTTCTTC.

V gene TRBV12-5 combines with J gene TRBJ1-5; D call uncertain. V was pared by 3 bases and J by 6 bases, with 3 bases between. CDR3 length equals 11 residues. CDR1 and CDR2 (germline): LGHNT, FRNRAP. CDR3 loop: CASGFGQPQHF. The CDR3 DNA reads TGTGCTAGTGGTTTCGGTCAGCCCCAGCATTTT.

The V call is TRBV11-1, the J call TRBJ2-5; tentative D call: TRBD2 (6 bases). The germline CDR1 and CDR2 sequences are SGHAT and FQDESV (reference sequence). V shed 1 base and J shed 4 bases, with 19 bases lying between them. The CDR3 covers 17 residues. CDR3 bases: TGTGCCAGCAGCTTAGGTGCCGCGAGGAAGGGAGGAGAGACCCAGTACTTC. It is translated as CASSLGAARKGGETQYF.

This sequence joins TRBV4-3 and TRBJ2-5; 9 positions agree with TRBD1. This CDR3 has 14 residues. Germline V CDR1 and CDR2: LGHNA, YSLEER. The V segment lost 4 bases and the J segment 3 bases; nucleotides outside the gene matches: 3. Here the CDR3 reads CASSLDRGEETQYF. CDR3 coding DNA: TGCGCCAGCAGCCTAGACAGGGGGGAAGAGACCCAGTACTTC.

The V call is TRBV16, the J call TRBJ1-5; possible D gene TRBD1, 6 bases. The length of the CDR3 is 13 residues. The germline V gene encodes CDR1 KGHSY and CDR2 FQNENV. V was shortened by 4 bases and J by 6 bases, with 10 bases between the two germline ends. CDR3 bases: TGTGCCAGCAGCCCTACAGGGTTTCAGCCCCAGCATTTT. It encodes CASSPTGFQPQHF. The full variable domain, completed using reference TRBV16 and TRBJ1-5, is GEEVAQTPKHLVRGEGQKAKLYCAPIKGHSYVFWYQQVLKNEFKFLISFQNENVFDETGMPKERFSAKCLPNSPCSLEIQATKLEDSAVYFCASSPTGFQPQHFGDGTRLSIL.

The chain has TRBV23-1 and TRBJ2-3; a possible D gene is TRBD2 (7 bases). TRBV23-1 is treated as an ORF (open reading frame) with a function not yet certain. CDR3 length: 14 amino acids. Trimming shortened V by 11 bases and J by 4 bases, and 19 bases separated the two germline ends. The CDR3 DNA reads TGCGCCCAGATGGGAGAGGGGGGGGCAGATACGCAGTATTTT. The encoded protein is CAQMGEGGADTQYF.

The chain employs TRBV7-8 and TRBJ2-7; 9 nucleotides match TRBD1. Germline V gene sequence: CDR1 SGHVS, CDR2 FQNEAQ. After removal of 5 bases from V and 5 bases from J, the junction contained 13 bases not matched to a gene. This CDR3 is 16 amino acids long. Written as DNA, the CDR3 is TGTGCCAGCAGCGCCCACACCGGGACAGGGCTCAACGAGCAGTACTTC. Translation gives CASSAHTGTGLNEQYF.

The chain is built from TRBV4-1 and TRBJ1-1; unclear D gene. From germline, CDR1 is MGHRA and CDR2 YSYEKL. The CDR3 has 14 amino acids. V lost 1 base, J lost 0 bases, and 6 bases lay in between. CDR3 in DNA: TGCGCCAGCAGCCAAGCACACCTGAACACTGAAGCTTTCTTT. This sequence encodes CASSQAHLNTEAFF.

The chain uses TRBV7-2 and TRBJ2-1, with D perhaps matching TRBD1 (6 bases). Germline V CDR1 and CDR2: SGHTA, FQGNSA. This CDR3 contains 16 residues. V dropped 5 bases and J dropped 3 bases, with 17 bases sitting between them. The DNA for the CDR3 is TGTGCCAGCAGCCGTATAAGTGGGGGACACTACAATGAGCAGTTCTTC. Protein: CASSRISGGHYNEQFF.

V usage is TRBV18 and J usage is TRBJ2-3; the match to TRBD2 covers 12 bases. The CDR3 is made up of 16 amino acids. Trimming took 6 bases from V and 5 from J; bases not matched to a gene: 9. Germline V CDR1 and CDR2: KGHSH, LQKENI. CDR3 in amino acids: CASSIRLAGAGDTQYF. In nucleotides, the CDR3 is TGTGCCAGCTCGATCAGACTAGCGGGAGCTGGAGATACGCAGTATTTT.

This clone was observed a handful of times. The chain joins TRBV25-1 to TRBJ1-1, with D possibly TRBD1 on 5 matching bases. The V end lost 2 bases, the J end lost 5 bases, and 12 bases lay between the germline ends. CDR3 length: 14 residues. CDR1 MGHDK and CDR2 SYGVNS come from the germline V gene. The CDR3 DNA reads TGTGCCAGCAGTGAAAAGAGTAGGGGAACTGAAGCTTTCTTT. It translates to CASSEKSRGTEAFF.

The chain couples TRBV5-6 to TRBJ2-3; TRBD2 matches 12 bases. CDR3 size: 16 residues. Looked up from germline, CDR1 is SGHDT and CDR2 is YYEEEE. The trim removed 4 bases at V and 2 bases at J, leaving 5 bases unmatched. CDR3 sequence: CASSPGLAGNTDTQYF. The DNA of the CDR3 is TGTGCCAGCAGCCCGGGACTAGCGGGTAACACAGATACGCAGTATTTT.

The gene calls are TRBV4-1 and TRBJ2-1; D perhaps matches TRBD2 (5 bases). Trimming took 0 bases from V and 4 from J, leaving 7 bases between them. The CDR3 contains 14 residues. Germline V gene data show CDR1 as MGHRA and CDR2 as YSYEKL. The CDR3: CASSQETGYNEQFF. The CDR3, as DNA: TGCGCCAGCAGCCAAGAAACGGGGTACAATGAGCAGTTCTTC.

The chain combines TRBV6-5 with TRBJ2-5; unclear D gene. The CDR3 covers 15 residues. V dropped 0 bases and J dropped 0 bases, with 8 bases sitting between them. Germline lookup yields CDR1 MNHEY and CDR2 SVGAGI. CDR3 amino acids: CASSYSSTYQETQYF. The CDR3 DNA follows: TGTGCCAGCAGTTACTCTTCTACGTACCAAGAGACCCAGTACTTC.